These T cell receptor beta chains were read from a single sample in a study of blood T cell repertoires in COVID-19. Method: immunoSEQ multiplex PCR; TCRdb's copy keeps in-frame clones and lacks some. The data contain about 59,000 clones, 80% to 95% of them seen just once; the ten biggest clones take up approximately 15%. The source material was peripheral blood. All receptors derive from an elderly man with acute or convalescent COVID-19. CDR3s include the opening cysteine and the closing phenylalanine or tryptophan. Fields, in order: CDR3 length, clone size, V gene, D gene, J gene, CDR3 DNA, CDR3 protein. D genes are given only for firm matches. Rows may omit the clone size; those that give it use once, few, many or a size class.

CDR3 length: 16; clone size: .; V gene: TRBV27; D gene: TRBD2; J gene: TRBJ2-7; CDR3 DNA: TGTGCCAGCAGTTTCCACCGGACTAGCGTCGCCTACGAGCAGTACTTC; CDR3 protein: CASSFHRTSVAYEQYF
CDR3 length: 15; clone size: .; V gene: TRBV5-1; D gene: TRBD2; J gene: TRBJ2-5; CDR3 DNA: TGCGCCAGCAGCCATGGACTAGCGGGGAAAGAGACCCAGTACTTC; CDR3 protein: CASSHGLAGKETQYF
CDR3 length: 13; clone size: .; V gene: TRBV18; D gene: TRBD1; J gene: TRBJ2-5; CDR3 DNA: TGTGCCAGCTCACCGGGACAGCAAGAGACCCAGTACTTC; CDR3 protein: CASSPGQQETQYF
CDR3 length: 15; clone size: .; V gene: TRBV29-1; D gene: .; J gene: TRBJ2-3; CDR3 DNA: TGCAGAGCGTCGGTCAGGGGTGTAGGCACAGATACGCAGTATTTT; CDR3 protein: CRASVRGVGTDTQYF
CDR3 length: 15; clone size: .; V gene: TRBV6-5; D gene: TRBD1; J gene: TRBJ2-7; CDR3 DNA: TGTGCCAGCAGGCCCGGGCAGGGGGCCTCCTACGAGCAGTACTTC; CDR3 protein: CASRPGQGASYEQYF
CDR3 length: 16; clone size: .; V gene: TRBV7-8; D gene: TRBD1; J gene: TRBJ2-7; CDR3 DNA: TGTGCCAGCAGCTTAGTGGGGCGACAGGGCCTTGGCGAGCAGTACTTC; CDR3 protein: CASSLVGRQGLGEQYF
CDR3 length: 13; clone size: .; V gene: TRBV6-6; D gene: TRBD1; J gene: TRBJ1-4; CDR3 DNA: TGTGCCAGCAACCAGGACAGGGCTGAAAAACTGTTTTTT; CDR3 protein: CASNQDRAEKLFF
CDR3 length: 13; clone size: .; V gene: TRBV14; D gene: .; J gene: TRBJ2-6; CDR3 DNA: TGTGCCAGCAGTTTGTCCGGGACTCGAGTCCTGACTTTC; CDR3 protein: CASSLSGTRVLTF
CDR3 length: 13; clone size: .; V gene: TRBV10-3; D gene: TRBD1; J gene: TRBJ1-5; CDR3 DNA: TGTGCCATCAGCCGGGACAGTGATCAGCCCCAGCATTTT; CDR3 protein: CAISRDSDQPQHF
CDR3 length: 13; clone size: .; V gene: TRBV7-9; D gene: .; J gene: TRBJ2-1; CDR3 DNA: TGTGCCAGCAGCTCTAGCTCCTACAATGAGCAGTTCTTC; CDR3 protein: CASSSSSYNEQFF
CDR3 length: 15; clone size: .; V gene: TRBV18; D gene: .; J gene: TRBJ1-4; CDR3 DNA: TGTGCCAGCTCCAACCAGGAGGCAACGAATGAAAAACTGTTTTTT; CDR3 protein: CASSNQEATNEKLFF
CDR3 length: 16; clone size: few; V gene: TRBV6-2/TRBV6-3; D gene: TRBD2; J gene: TRBJ2-3; CDR3 DNA: TGTGCCAGCAGTCTACCCCTAGCGGGGAGGGTGGATACGCAGTATTTT; CDR3 protein: CASSLPLAGRVDTQYF
CDR3 length: 14; clone size: .; V gene: TRBV5-4; D gene: TRBD1; J gene: TRBJ1-1; CDR3 DNA: TGTGCCAGCAAAGACAGGGAATGGGGGACTGAAGCTTTCTTT; CDR3 protein: CASKDREWGTEAFF
CDR3 length: 15; clone size: .; V gene: TRBV4-2; D gene: .; J gene: TRBJ1-5; CDR3 DNA: TGTGCCAGCAGCCCAAACAGGAATAGCAATCAGCCCCAGCATTTT; CDR3 protein: CASSPNRNSNQPQHF